This TCR beta chain was documented in a study of T cells after yellow fever vaccination. The study, taken as a whole, reports: Boosting was followed by the reappearance of most primary-vaccination clones (roughly 95% CD4, roughly 90% CD8).

At least ten counts were recorded for this clonotype. Its antigen is still unknown. The CDR3 is made up of 13 amino acids. Germline CDR1 and CDR2: SGHTA and FQGNSA. Trimming took off 3 bases at V and 9 bases at J, with 13 bases between the two ends. The study made its TCR cDNA through 5'RACE template switching. That step introduced a universal primer site along with UMIs. MiXCR was run by TCRdb on the 5' RACE reads, yielding one entry per CDR3 protein. The table records some 560,000 distinct CDR3 sequences, approximately 21% of them present only once. The material sequenced was PBMCs, taken 15 days after the yellow fever booster vaccination. This TCR was sampled from a man aged 30 to 39 who received the YFV17D yellow fever vaccine. The V gene is TRBV7-2, the J gene TRBJ2-3; possible D gene TRBD1, 5 bases. The CDR3 bases are TGTGCCAGCAGCTTTGGCGGCGCAGGGACGCAGTATTTT. Translating gives CASSFGGAGTQYF.